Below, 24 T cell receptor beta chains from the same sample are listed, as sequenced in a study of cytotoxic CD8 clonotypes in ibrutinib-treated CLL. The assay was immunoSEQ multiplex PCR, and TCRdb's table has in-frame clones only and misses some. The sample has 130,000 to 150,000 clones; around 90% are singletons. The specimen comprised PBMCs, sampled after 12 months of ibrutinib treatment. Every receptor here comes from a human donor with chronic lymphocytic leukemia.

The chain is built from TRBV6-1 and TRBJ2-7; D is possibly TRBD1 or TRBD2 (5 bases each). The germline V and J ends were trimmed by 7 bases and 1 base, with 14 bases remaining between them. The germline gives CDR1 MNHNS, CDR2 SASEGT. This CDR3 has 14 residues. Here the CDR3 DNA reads TGTGCCAGCACCCGGGACCCCACATCCTACGAGCAGTACTTC. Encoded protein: CASTRDPTSYEQYF.

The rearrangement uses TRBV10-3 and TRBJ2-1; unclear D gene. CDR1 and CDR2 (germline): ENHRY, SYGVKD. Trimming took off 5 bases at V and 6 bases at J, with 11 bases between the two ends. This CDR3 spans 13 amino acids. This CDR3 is CAISYPSSNEQFF. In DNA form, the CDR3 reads TGTGCCATCAGTTACCCAAGCTCCAATGAGCAGTTCTTC.

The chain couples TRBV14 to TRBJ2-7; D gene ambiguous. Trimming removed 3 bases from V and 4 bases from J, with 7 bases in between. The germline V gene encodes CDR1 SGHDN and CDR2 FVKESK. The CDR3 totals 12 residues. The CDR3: CASSQGSYEQYF. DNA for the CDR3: TGTGCCAGCAGCCAGGGCTCTTACGAGCAGTACTTC.

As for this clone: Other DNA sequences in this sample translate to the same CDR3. The CDR3 sequence is CASSPRQDGQPQHF. The DNA for the CDR3 is TGTGCCAGCAGTCCCCGACAGGACGGTCAGCCCCAGCATTTT. The chain links TRBV6-6 to TRBJ1-5; TRBD1 might be the D (6 bases). The V gene's germline CDR1 is MNHNY and CDR2 SVGAGI (reference sequence). The CDR3 length is 14 residues. Trimming cost V 5 bases and J 6 bases, with 14 bases left between them.

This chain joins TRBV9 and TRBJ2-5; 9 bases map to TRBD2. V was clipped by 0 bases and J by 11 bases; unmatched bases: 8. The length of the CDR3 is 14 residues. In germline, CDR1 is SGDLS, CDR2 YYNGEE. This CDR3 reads CASSVGLAGFLQYF. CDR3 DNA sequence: TGTGCCAGCAGCGTAGGTCTAGCGGGATTCTTGCAGTACTTC.

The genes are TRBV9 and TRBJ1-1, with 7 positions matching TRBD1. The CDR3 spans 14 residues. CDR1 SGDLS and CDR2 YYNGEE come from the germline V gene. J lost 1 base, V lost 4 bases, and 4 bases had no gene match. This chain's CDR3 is CASSRGQENTEAFF. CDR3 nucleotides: TGTGCCAGCAGCCGAGGACAGGAGAACACTGAAGCTTTCTTT.

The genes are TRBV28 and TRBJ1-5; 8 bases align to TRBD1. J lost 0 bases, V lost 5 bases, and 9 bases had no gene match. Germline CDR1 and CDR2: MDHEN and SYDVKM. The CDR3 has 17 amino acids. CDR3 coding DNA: TGTGCCAGCAGTCAAAGGACAGGGAAGGATAGCAATCAGCCCCAGCATTTT. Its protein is CASSQRTGKDSNQPQHF.

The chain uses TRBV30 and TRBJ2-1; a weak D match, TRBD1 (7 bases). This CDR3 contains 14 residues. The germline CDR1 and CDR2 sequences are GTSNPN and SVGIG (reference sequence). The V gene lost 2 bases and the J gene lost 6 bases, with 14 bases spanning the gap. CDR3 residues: CAWSLTGRSNEQFF. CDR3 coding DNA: TGTGCCTGGAGTCTGACAGGGAGGTCCAATGAGCAGTTCTTC.

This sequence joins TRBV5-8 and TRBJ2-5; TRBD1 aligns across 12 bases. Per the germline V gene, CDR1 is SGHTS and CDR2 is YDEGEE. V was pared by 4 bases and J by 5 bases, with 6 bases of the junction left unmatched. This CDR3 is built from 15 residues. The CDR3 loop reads CASSAGQGARETQYF. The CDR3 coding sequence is TGTGCCAGCAGCGCGGGACAGGGGGCGCGGGAGACCCAGTACTTC.

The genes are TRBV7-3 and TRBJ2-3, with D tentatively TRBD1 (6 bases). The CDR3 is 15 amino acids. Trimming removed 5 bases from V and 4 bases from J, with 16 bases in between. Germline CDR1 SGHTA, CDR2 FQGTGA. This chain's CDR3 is CASSLRTDRSDTQYF. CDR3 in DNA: TGTGCCAGCAGCCTTAGGACAGATAGGTCAGATACGCAGTATTTT. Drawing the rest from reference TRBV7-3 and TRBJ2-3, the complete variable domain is GAGVSQTPSNKVTEKGKYVELRCDPISGHTALYWYRQSLGQGPEFLIYFQGTGAADDSGLPNDRFFAVRPEGSVSTLKIQRTERGDSAVYLCASSLRTDRSDTQYFGPGTRLTVL.

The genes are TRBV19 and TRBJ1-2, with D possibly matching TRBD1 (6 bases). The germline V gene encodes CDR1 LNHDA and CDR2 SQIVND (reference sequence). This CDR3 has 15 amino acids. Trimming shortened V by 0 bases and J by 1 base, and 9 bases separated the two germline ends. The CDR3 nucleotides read TGTGCCAGTAGTATAGAAGGGGGAGGTAACTATGGCTACACCTTC. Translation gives CASSIEGGGNYGYTF.

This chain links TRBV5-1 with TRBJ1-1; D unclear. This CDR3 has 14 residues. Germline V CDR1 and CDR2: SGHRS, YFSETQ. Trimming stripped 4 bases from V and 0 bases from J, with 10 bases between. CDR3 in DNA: TGCGCCAGCAGCCTGGACGGAGTGAACACTGAAGCTTTCTTT. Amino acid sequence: CASSLDGVNTEAFF.

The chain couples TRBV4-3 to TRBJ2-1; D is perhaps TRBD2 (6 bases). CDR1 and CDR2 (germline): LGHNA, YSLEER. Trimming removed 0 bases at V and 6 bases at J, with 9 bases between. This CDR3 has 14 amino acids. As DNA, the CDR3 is TGCGCCAGCAGCCAAGATACGGGACTCAATGAGCAGTTCTTC. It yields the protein CASSQDTGLNEQFF.

CDR3 residues: CASKVREGEQYF. CDR3 nucleotides: TGTGCCAGCAAGGTACGGGAAGGCGAGCAGTACTTC. The chain uses TRBV7-2 and TRBJ2-7; the D gene is possibly TRBD2 (5 bases). The CDR3 has 12 amino acids. Per the germline V gene, CDR1 is SGHTA and CDR2 is FQGNSA. The V end was cut by 7 bases, the J end by 6 bases, with 13 bases between.

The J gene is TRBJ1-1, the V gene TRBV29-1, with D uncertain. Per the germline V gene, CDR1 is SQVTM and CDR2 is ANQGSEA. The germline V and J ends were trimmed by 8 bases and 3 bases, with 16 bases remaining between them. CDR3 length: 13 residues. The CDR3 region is CSSRTGRDTEAFF. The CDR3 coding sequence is TGCAGCTCCCGGACGGGGAGGGACACTGAAGCTTTCTTT.

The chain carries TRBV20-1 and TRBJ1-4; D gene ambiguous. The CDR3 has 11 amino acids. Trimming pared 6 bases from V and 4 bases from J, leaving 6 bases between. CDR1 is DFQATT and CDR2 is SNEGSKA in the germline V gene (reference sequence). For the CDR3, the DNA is TGCAGTGCCAGTCTTAATGAAAAACTGTTTTTT. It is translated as CSASLNEKLFF.

The CDR3 DNA follows: TGTGCCAGCAGCCGCGACACTAACTATGGCTACACCTTC. Its translation: CASSRDTNYGYTF. J is TRBJ1-2 and V is TRBV5-8; D gene unclear. This CDR3 is built from 13 residues. V lost 4 bases, J lost 0 bases, and 7 bases lay in between. Germline V gene sequence: CDR1 SGHTS, CDR2 YDEGEE.

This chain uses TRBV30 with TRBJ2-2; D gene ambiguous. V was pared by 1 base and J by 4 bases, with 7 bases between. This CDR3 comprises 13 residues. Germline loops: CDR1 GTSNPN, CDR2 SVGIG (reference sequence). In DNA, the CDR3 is TGTGCCTGGAGTGCAGTTGGCACCGGGGAGCTGTTTTTT. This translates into CAWSAVGTGELFF.

The CDR3 is CASSLSPTRGNEQFF. CDR3 DNA: TGTGCCAGCAGCTTAAGTCCCACCAGAGGCAATGAGCAGTTCTTC. The chain joins TRBV7-3 to TRBJ2-1, with D unresolved. Germline CDR1 is SGHTA and CDR2 is FQGTGA. The CDR3 runs to 15 residues. V dropped 1 base and J dropped 6 bases, with 13 bases sitting between them.

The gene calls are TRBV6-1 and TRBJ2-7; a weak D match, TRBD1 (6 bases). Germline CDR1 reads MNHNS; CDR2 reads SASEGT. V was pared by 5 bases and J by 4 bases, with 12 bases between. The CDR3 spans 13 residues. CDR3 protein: CASSRQGLYEQYF. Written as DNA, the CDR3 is TGTGCCAGCAGTCGCCAGGGGTTATACGAGCAGTACTTC.

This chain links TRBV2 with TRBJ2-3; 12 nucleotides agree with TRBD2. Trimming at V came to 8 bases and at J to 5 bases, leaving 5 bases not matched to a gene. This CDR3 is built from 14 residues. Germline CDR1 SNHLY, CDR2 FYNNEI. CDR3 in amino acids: CASGLAGKLDTQYF. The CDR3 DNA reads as TGTGCCAGCGGACTAGCGGGAAAGCTAGATACGCAGTATTTT. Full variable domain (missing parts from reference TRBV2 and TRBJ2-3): EPEVTQTPSHQVTQMGQEVILRCVPISNHLYFYWYRQILGQKVEFLVSFYNNEISEKSEIFDDQFSVERPDGSNFTLKIRSTKLEDSAMYFCASGLAGKLDTQYFGPGTRLTVL.

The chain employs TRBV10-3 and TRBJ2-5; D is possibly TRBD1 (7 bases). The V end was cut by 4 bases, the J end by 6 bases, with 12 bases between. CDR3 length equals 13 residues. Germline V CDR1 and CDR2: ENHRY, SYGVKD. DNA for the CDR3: TGTGCCATCAGTGGGCGGGACAGTCAGACCCAGTACTTC. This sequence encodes CAISGRDSQTQYF.

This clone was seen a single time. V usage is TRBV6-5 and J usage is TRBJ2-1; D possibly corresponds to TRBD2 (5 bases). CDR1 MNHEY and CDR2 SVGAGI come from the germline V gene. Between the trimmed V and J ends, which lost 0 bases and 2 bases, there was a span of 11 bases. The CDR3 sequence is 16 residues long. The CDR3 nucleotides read TGTGCCAGCAGTTACTCGAGGGCCCTGCCCTACAATGAGCAGTTCTTC. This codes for CASSYSRALPYNEQFF.

CDR3 sequence: CASSFRASGEQYF. CDR3 nucleotides: TGTGCCAGCAGTTTTAGGGCTAGCGGTGAGCAGTACTTC. J is TRBJ2-7 and V is TRBV27; 7 nucleotides agree with TRBD2. The V gene end was trimmed by 3 bases and the J gene end by 7 bases; junction bases not matched to a gene: 6. This CDR3 comprises 13 residues. The germline V gene encodes CDR1 MNHEY and CDR2 SMNVEV (reference sequence).